This T cell receptor (beta chain) stems from a study of CD8+CD57+ T cells in acquired aplastic anemia. The CDR3 has 16 residues. Unmatched junction bases numbered 6, after V lost 0 bases and J lost 5 bases. Germline V lookup: CDR1 SGDLS, CDR2 YYNGEE. Profiling that covered TCR beta VDJ and CDR3 relied on genomic DNA as its template. One entry per CDR3 protein results from TCRdb running MiXCR on the reads. This table has fewer than 250,000 distinct CDR3 sequences, roughly half appearing once. The rearrangement links TRBV9 to TRBJ2-7; TRBD2 matches 12 bases. The sequence derives from a human donor in good health, serving as a control. The sample consisted of sorted CD4+, CD8+, or CD8+CD57+ T cells (not recorded which) from PBMCs. Here the CDR3 reads CASSVDSSGGVHEQYF. CDR3 bases: TGTGCCAGCAGCGTAGATTCTAGCGGGGGGGTCCACGAGCAGTACTTC.